A single sample gave rise to the 15 T cell receptor beta chains below, sequenced in a study of blood T cells in healthy people across ages. With a J-beta primer mix and a sample-barcoded 5' primer, a second PCR ran about 7 to 12 cycles. TCRdb ran MiXCR on the 5' RACE reads and lists one entry per CDR3 protein. The repertoire holds about 1,000,000 distinct CDR3 sequences, with 45% as singletons. Sequencing was performed on blood. These receptor sequences come from a woman in her fifties or sixties in good health.

For the CDR3, the DNA is TGCAGTGCTGGCGGACTAGCGGGAGGGTACAATGAGCAGTACTTC. Its protein is CSAGGLAGGYNEQYF. J is TRBJ2-7 and V is TRBV20-1, with 15 positions matching TRBD2. Germline V gene sequence: CDR1 DFQATT, CDR2 SNEGSKA (reference sequence). The CDR3 sequence is 15 residues long. V lost 5 bases, J lost 7 bases, and 9 bases stayed unmatched.

V is TRBV20-1 and J is TRBJ2-5; TRBD1 matches 10 bases. V lost 6 bases, J lost 0 bases, and 7 bases stayed unmatched. Per the germline V gene, CDR1 is DFQATT and CDR2 is SNEGSKA (reference sequence). This CDR3 is built from 15 residues. CDR3 nucleotide sequence: TGCAGTGCCCCCCCGGGACAGGGGCACCAAGAGACCCAGTACTTC. Translating gives CSAPPGQGHQETQYF.

The V call is TRBV27, the J call TRBJ2-1; D not certain. The CDR3 is 17 amino acids. The germline V gene has CDR1 MNHEY and CDR2 SMNVEV (reference sequence). V was clipped by 1 base and J by 8 bases, with 21 bases between them. Here the CDR3 DNA reads TGTGCCAGCAGTTTATACGAGCCCCGACCGAACCACGATGAGCAGTTCTTC. Encoded protein: CASSLYEPRPNHDEQFF.

The chain joins TRBV11-2 to TRBJ2-7, with 7 nucleotides matching TRBD2. Losses at the gene ends were 0 bases for V and 2 bases for J; bases not matched to a gene: 4. Per germline, CDR1 SGHAT and CDR2 FQNNGV. The CDR3 loop spans 15 amino acids. The CDR3 sequence is CASSLELAPAYEQYF. CDR3 nucleotides: TGTGCCAGCAGCTTAGAACTAGCGCCAGCCTACGAGCAGTACTTC.

The chain joins TRBV3-1 to TRBJ2-3; D call uncertain. The CDR3 runs 11 residues. The V end was cut by 4 bases, the J end by 9 bases, with 8 bases between. Per germline, CDR1 LGHDT and CDR2 YNNKEL (reference sequence). The CDR3 protein is CASSLAWTQYF. The CDR3 DNA reads TGTGCCAGCAGCCTCGCGTGGACGCAGTATTTT.

This chain's CDR3 is CASSLVGTGATYEQYF. CDR3 bases: TGCGCCAGCAGCTTGGTCGGGACAGGGGCCACCTACGAGCAGTACTTC. The V call is TRBV5-1, the J call TRBJ2-7; TRBD1 matches at 10 bases. J gave up 2 bases and V 0 bases, and 5 bases lay outside the gene matches. The CDR3 spans 16 residues. The germline CDR1 and CDR2 sequences are SGHRS and YFSETQ. The whole variable domain, remainder taken from reference TRBV5-1 and TRBJ2-7, is KAGVTQTPRYLIKTRGQQVTLSCSPISGHRSVSWYQQTPGQGLQFLFEYFSETQRNKGNFPGRFSGRQFSNSRSEMNVSTLELGDSALYLCASSLVGTGATYEQYFGPGTRLTVT.

The chain carries TRBV5-1 and TRBJ2-7, with 7 bases aligning to TRBD2. With 1 base clipped from V and 5 bases from J, the junction kept 12 bases outside the gene matches. CDR3 length equals 16 residues. The germline gives CDR1 SGHRS, CDR2 YFSETQ. CDR3 sequence reads: CASSLPGRAGLNEQYF. The CDR3 DNA reads TGCGCCAGCAGCTTGCCCGGACGAGCGGGACTAAACGAGCAGTACTTC.

The V gene is TRBV27, the J gene TRBJ2-2, with 11 bases matching TRBD1. The CDR3 has 16 amino acids. Germline V CDR1 and CDR2: MNHEY, SMNVEV (reference sequence). The trim removed 2 bases at V and 5 bases at J, leaving 4 bases unmatched. CDR3 nucleotide sequence: TGTGCCAGCAGTTTAATCGGGACAGGGGGGACCGGGGAGCTGTTTTTT. Amino acid sequence: CASSLIGTGGTGELFF.

This clonotype was seen a few times. The rearrangement joins TRBV19 to TRBJ2-7; no firm D call. CDR1 is LNHDA and CDR2 is SQIVND in the germline V gene (reference sequence). The CDR3 sequence is 12 residues long. V was shortened by 3 bases and J by 6 bases, with 9 bases between the two germline ends. In nucleotides, the CDR3 is TGTGCCAGTAGTATCAGGAAGGGCGAGCAGTACTTC. It encodes CASSIRKGEQYF.

This clonotype was seen a handful of times. V is TRBV28 and J is TRBJ2-7, with 7 bases matching TRBD1. CDR3 length: 15 amino acids. CDR1 and CDR2 from the germline V gene are MDHEN and SYDVKM. Trimming took 6 bases from V and 3 from J; bases not matched to a gene: 11. CDR3 coding DNA: TGTGCCAGCAGCCAAGGGGGACAGTTACTCTACGAGCAGTACTTC. Translation: CASSQGGQLLYEQYF.

This clonotype has just a few counts. V and J are TRBV12-3 or TRBV12-4 and TRBJ1-2; D is ambiguous. CDR3 length: 11 amino acids. With 5 bases removed from V and 13 bases from J, the gap between germline ends came to 14 bases. The CDR3 DNA is TGTGCCAGCAGTGATTCTGGACCCCTCACCTTC. Its protein is CASSDSGPLTF.

In this sample, this clonotype turned up a few times. The chain employs TRBV5-1 and TRBJ2-7; D may be TRBD1 (5 bases). The V gene's germline CDR1 is SGHRS and CDR2 YFSETQ. Deletions cut 4 bases from V and 1 base from J, with 12 bases between. The CDR3 is 14 residues long. The CDR3 bases are TGCGCCAGCAGCCCCCGACAGAATTCCTACGAGCAGTACTTC. Encoded protein: CASSPRQNSYEQYF. The complete variable domain, with remaining parts taken from reference TRBV5-1 and TRBJ2-7, reads KAGVTQTPRYLIKTRGQQVTLSCSPISGHRSVSWYQQTPGQGLQFLFEYFSETQRNKGNFPGRFSGRQFSNSRSEMNVSTLELGDSALYLCASSPRQNSYEQYFGPGTRLTVT.

The chain uses TRBV29-1 and TRBJ2-1; 12 bases agree with TRBD2. CDR3 length equals 14 residues. CDR1 and CDR2 from the germline V gene are SQVTM and ANQGSEA. V dropped 2 bases and J dropped 9; count of bases not matched to a gene: 5. Here the CDR3 DNA reads TGCAGCGTTGAAACTAGCGGGAGGTTTAGTGAGCAGTTCTTC. Protein sequence: CSVETSGRFSEQFF.

The chain combines TRBV3-1 with TRBJ2-1; 8 nucleotides line up with TRBD2. This CDR3 contains 19 residues. Trimming cost V 0 bases and J 4 bases; bases outside gene matches: 14. Germline lookup yields CDR1 LGHDT and CDR2 YNNKEL (reference sequence). CDR3 sequence: CASSQDPESGRDEYNEQFF. Here the CDR3 DNA reads TGTGCCAGCAGCCAAGACCCCGAAAGCGGGAGAGATGAGTACAATGAGCAGTTCTTC.

The rearrangement links TRBV12-5 to TRBJ2-1; D assignment may be TRBD1 or TRBD2 (5 bases each). This CDR3 contains 17 residues. V lost 7 bases, J lost 6 bases, and 25 bases lay in between. Germline CDR1 and CDR2: LGHNT and FRNRAP. CDR3 residues: CASDQPPQGRLGNEQFF. The CDR3 nucleotides read TGTGCTAGTGACCAACCCCCCCAGGGACGACTGGGCAATGAGCAGTTCTTC.